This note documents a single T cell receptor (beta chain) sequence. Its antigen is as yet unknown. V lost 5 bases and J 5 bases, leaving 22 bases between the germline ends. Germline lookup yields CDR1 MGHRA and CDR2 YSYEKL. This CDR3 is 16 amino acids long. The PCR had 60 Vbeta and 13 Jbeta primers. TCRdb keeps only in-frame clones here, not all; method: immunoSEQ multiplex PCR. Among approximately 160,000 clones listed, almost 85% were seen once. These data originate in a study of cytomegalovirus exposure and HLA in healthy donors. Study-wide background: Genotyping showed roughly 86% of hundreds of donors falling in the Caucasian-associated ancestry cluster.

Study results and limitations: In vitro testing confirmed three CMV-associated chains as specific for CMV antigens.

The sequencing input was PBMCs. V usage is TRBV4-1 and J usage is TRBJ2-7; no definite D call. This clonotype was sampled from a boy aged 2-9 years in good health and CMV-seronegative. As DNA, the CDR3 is TGCGCCAGCAGCAAGATTGCGGAGCCTCAAGGAGACGAGCAGTACTTC. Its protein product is CASSKIAEPQGDEQYF.